These 2 T cell receptor beta chains share one sample of origin, sequenced in a study of T cells in localized non-small cell lung cancer. The protocol was immunoSEQ multiplex PCR, while the TCRdb copy is restricted to in-frame clones and leaves out a portion. The table includes 1,500 to 2,000 clones, about 25% detected once. Sequenced material: normal lung tissue next to the tumor, taken before any cancer treatment. These receptors were obtained from a male donor aged 60 or older with stage II lung adenocarcinoma.

The rearrangement uses TRBV11-3 and TRBJ2-7, with a possible D match to TRBD2 (5 bases). This CDR3 contains 16 residues. Trimming removed 5 bases at V and 5 bases at J, with 22 bases between. Germline V gene sequence: CDR1 SGHNT, CDR2 YENEEA. In nucleotides, the CDR3 is TGTGCCAGCAGCAACGTTCGGGAAAATCTAGGCGACGAGCAGTACTTC. This encodes CASSNVRENLGDEQYF.

V and J are TRBV11-3 and TRBJ2-2, with 14 nucleotides matching TRBD2. The V gene end was trimmed by 5 bases and the J gene end by 2 bases; junction bases not matched to a gene: 13. Germline CDR1 and CDR2: SGHNT and YENEEA. The CDR3 extends over 20 amino acids. CDR3 DNA: TGTGCCAGCAGCCTAACGGCTGGACTAGCGGGAGGCCGAAACACCGGGGAGCTGTTTTTT. Translating gives CASSLTAGLAGGRNTGELFF.